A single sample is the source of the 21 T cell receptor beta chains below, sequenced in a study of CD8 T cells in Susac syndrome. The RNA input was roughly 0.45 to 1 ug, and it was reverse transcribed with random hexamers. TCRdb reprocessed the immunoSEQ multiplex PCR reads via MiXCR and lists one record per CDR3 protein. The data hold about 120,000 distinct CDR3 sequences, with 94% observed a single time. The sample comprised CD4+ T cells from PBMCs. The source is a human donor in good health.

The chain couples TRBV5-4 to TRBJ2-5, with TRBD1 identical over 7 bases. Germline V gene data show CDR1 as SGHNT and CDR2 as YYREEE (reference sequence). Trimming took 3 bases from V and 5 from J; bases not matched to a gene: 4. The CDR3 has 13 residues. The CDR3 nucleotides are TGTGCCAGCAGCTGGGACAGTGGTGAGACCCAGTACTTC. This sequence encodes CASSWDSGETQYF. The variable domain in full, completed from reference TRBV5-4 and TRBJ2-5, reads ETGVTQSPTHLIKTRGQQVTLRCSSQSGHNTVSWYQQALGQGPQFIFQYYREEENGRGNFPPRFSGLQFPNYSSELNVNALELDDSALYLCASSWDSGETQYFGPGTRLLVL.

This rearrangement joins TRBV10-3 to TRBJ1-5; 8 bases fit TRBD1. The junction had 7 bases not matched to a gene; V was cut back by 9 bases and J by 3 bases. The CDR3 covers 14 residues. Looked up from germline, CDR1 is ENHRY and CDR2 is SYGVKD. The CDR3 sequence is CAIGTGIDNQPQHF. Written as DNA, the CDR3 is TGTGCCATAGGGACAGGTATCGACAATCAGCCCCAGCATTTT.

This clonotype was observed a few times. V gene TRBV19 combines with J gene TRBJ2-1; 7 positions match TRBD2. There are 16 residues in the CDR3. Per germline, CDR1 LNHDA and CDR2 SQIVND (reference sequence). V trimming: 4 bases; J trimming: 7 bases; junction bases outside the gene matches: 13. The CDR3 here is CASSTPLGLGSNEQFF. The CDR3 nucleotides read TGTGCCAGTAGTACCCCCCTAGGACTAGGCTCGAATGAGCAGTTCTTC. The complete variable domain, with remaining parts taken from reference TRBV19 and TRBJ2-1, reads DGGITQSPKYLFRKEGQNVTLSCEQNLNHDAMYWYRQDPGQGLRLIYYSQIVNDFQKGDIAEGYSVSREKKESFPLTVTSAQKNPTAFYLCASSTPLGLGSNEQFFGPGTRLTVL.

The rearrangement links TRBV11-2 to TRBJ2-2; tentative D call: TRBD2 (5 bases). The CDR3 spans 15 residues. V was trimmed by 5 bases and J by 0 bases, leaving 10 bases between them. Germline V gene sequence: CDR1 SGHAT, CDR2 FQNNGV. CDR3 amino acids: CASSRTGSNTGELFF. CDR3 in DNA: TGTGCCAGCAGCCGGACTGGTTCGAACACCGGGGAGCTGTTTTTT.

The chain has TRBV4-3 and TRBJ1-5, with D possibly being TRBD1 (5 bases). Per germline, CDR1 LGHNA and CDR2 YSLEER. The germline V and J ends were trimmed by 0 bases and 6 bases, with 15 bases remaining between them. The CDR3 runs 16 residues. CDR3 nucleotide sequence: TGCGCCAGCAGCCAAGATTGGGGAGGGGCGGGTCAGCCCCAGCATTTT. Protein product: CASSQDWGGAGQPQHF.

CDR3 nucleotides: TGTGCCAGCAGGGGGACAGGGGAAGGCTACGAGCAGTACTTC. Translating gives CASRGTGEGYEQYF. This chain uses TRBV12-3 or TRBV12-4 with TRBJ2-7; 10 positions agree with TRBD1. The CDR3 totals 14 residues. With V trimmed by 6 bases and J by 3 bases, 5 bases remained unmatched.

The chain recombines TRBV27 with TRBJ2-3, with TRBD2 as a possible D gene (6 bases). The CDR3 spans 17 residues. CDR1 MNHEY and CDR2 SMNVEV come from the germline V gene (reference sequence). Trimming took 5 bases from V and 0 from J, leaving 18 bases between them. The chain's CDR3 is CASSNNKGAGSTDTQYF. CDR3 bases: TGTGCCAGCAGTAACAATAAGGGTGCGGGGAGCACAGATACGCAGTATTTT.

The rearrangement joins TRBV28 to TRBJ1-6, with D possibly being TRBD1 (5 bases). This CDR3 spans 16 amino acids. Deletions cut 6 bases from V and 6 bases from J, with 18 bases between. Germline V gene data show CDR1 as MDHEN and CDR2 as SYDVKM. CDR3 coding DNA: TGTGCCAGCAGCCGGGGGAGGGACCGGGCTAATTCACCCCTCCACTTT. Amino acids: CASSRGRDRANSPLHF.

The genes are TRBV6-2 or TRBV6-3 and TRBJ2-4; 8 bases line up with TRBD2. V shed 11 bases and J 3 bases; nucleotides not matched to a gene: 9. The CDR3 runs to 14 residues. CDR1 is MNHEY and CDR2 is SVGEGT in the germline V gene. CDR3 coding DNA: TGTGCCGTGCGGACGGGGGGGATCAAAAACATTCAGTACTTC. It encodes CAVRTGGIKNIQYF.

This CDR3 is CASSWPGTEQETQYF. The CDR3 bases are TGTGCCAGCAGCTGGCCGGGGACGGAACAAGAGACCCAGTACTTC. The chain joins TRBV3-1 to TRBJ2-5, with D perhaps assigned TRBD1 or TRBD2 (5 bases each). Trimming took off 5 bases at V and 2 bases at J, with 15 bases between the two ends. This CDR3 region has 15 residues. Germline-derived CDR1 and CDR2 are LGHDT and YNNKEL (reference sequence).

The CDR3 nucleotides read TGTGCCAGCAGTTTAGGGGGGGCCGCCTTCGAGCAGTACTTC. Encoded protein: CASSLGGAAFEQYF. This rearrangement joins TRBV12-3 or TRBV12-4 to TRBJ2-7; D tentatively fits TRBD1 or TRBD2 (6 bases each). V lost 1 base to trimming and J lost 6 bases, with 13 bases between them. The CDR3 consists of 14 residues.

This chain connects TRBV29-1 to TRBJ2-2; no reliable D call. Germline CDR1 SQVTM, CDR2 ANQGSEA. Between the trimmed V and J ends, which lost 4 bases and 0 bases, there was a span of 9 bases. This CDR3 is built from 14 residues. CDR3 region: CSVVDRSNTGELFF. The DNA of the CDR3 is TGCAGCGTTGTAGATCGTTCGAACACCGGGGAGCTGTTTTTT.

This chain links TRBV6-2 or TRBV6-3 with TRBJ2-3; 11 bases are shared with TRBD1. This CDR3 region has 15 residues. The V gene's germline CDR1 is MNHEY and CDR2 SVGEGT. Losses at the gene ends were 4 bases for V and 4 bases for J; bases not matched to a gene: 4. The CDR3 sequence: CASSLDRGRSDTQYF. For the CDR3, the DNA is TGTGCCAGCAGTTTGGACAGGGGGCGTTCAGATACGCAGTATTTT.

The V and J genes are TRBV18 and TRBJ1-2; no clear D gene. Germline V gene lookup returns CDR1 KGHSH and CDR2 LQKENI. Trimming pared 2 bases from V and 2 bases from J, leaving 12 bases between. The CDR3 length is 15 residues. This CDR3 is CASSPSIAHNYGYTF. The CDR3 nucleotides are TGTGCCAGCTCACCATCTATAGCCCACAACTATGGCTACACCTTC.

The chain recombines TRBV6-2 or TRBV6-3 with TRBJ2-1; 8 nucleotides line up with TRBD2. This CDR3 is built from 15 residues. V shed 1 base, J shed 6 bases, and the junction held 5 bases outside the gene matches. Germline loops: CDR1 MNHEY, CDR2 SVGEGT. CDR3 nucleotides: TGTGCCAGCAGTTACTTTGCGGGAGGAGGCAATGAGCAGTTCTTC. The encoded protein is CASSYFAGGGNEQFF.

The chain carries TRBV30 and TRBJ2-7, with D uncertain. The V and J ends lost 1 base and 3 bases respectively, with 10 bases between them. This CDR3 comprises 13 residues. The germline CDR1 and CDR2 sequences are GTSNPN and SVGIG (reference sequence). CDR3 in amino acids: CAWSGVVRYEQYF. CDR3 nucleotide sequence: TGTGCCTGGAGTGGCGTAGTTCGCTACGAGCAGTACTTC.

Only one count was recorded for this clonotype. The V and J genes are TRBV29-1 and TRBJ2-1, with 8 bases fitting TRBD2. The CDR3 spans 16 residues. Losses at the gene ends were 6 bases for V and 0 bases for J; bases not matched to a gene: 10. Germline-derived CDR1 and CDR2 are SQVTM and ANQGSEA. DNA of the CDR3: TGCAGCGTAGACCTAAGCGGGAGTGTCTCCTACAATGAGCAGTTCTTC. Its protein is CSVDLSGSVSYNEQFF.

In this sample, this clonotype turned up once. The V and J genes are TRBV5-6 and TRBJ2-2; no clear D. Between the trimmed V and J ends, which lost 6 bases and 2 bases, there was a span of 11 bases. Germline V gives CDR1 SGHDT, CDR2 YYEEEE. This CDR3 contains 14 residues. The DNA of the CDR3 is TGTGCCAGCACCTCGGGCCTTAACACCGGGGAGCTGTTTTTT. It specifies CASTSGLNTGELFF.

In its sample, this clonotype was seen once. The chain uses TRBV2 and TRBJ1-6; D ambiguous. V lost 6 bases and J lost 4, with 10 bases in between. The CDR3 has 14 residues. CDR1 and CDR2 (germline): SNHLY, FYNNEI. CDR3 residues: CASRDGTYNSPLHF. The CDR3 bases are TGTGCCAGCAGGGACGGAACATATAATTCACCCCTCCACTTT.

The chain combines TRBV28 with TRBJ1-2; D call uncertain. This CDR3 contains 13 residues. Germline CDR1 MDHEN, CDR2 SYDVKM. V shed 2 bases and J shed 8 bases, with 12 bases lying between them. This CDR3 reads CASSLNPDFGYTF. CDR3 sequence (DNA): TGTGCCAGCAGTTTAAATCCGGATTTCGGCTACACCTTC.

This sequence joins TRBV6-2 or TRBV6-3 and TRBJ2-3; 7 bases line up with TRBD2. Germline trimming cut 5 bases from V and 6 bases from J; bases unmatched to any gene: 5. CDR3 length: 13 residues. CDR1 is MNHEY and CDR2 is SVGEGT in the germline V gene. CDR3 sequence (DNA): TGTGCCAGCAGTGCGAGCGGGATTGATACGCAGTATTTT. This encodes CASSASGIDTQYF.